This T cell receptor (beta chain) was found in a study of T cell repertoires in cytomegalovirus infection (dated by TCRdb to about 2019). Regarding the research as a whole: Donor HLA type was relevant to the analysis, because carriage of CMV infection together with the matching HLA type was indicated by public TCR beta signatures. Results the study describes overall, beyond this receptor: Cumulative frequency of public TCR beta family members discriminated carriers of CMV infection plus the relevant HLA type in this cohort and an independent 352-donor cohort. In the ex vivo response, HLA-C-restricted CMV-specific TCR beta clonotypes were dominant, and in two of eight donors the single most frequent clonotype came from this HLA-C-restricted group.

This clonotype was counted only a few times. Its antigen has not been determined. Base qualities are not provided; no much larger clone lies one nucleotide away. The germline V gene provides CDR1 SGHTA and CDR2 FQGTGA. The CDR3 starts with the cysteine, ends with the phenylalanine, and has 16 residues. The DNA shown is the 48-base CDR3, in frame from base 1. Unmatched junction bases come to 10, with V trimmed by 5 bases and J by 4 bases. Sequencing relied on an Illumina HiSeq 1500. TCRdb ran its own pipeline on the public reads, namely fastp trimming at Q25 and MiXCR clone calling, and kept in-frame beta chains. Identical CDR3 protein sequences are pooled into one entry, listed with their most common genes and DNA. This sample lists a few hundred thousand distinct CDR3 sequences; approximately 14% were detected once. The ten most abundant clones make up around 8.1% of the sample.

The clonotype comes from a human donor in good health (CMV status not recorded). Some clones in this sample may be carry-over from other donors' samples. The chain is made from TRBV7-3 and TRBJ2-2, with TRBD2 identical over 7 junction bases. The specimen was PBMCs. Here the CDR3 is given as CASSPYSGVSTGELFF. The nucleotides are TGTGCCAGCAGCCCCTACAGCGGGGTGAGCACCGGGGAGCTGTTTTTT.